This T cell receptor beta chain derives from a study of response to subunit inactivated influenza vaccine. Study-wide results and limits: The authors offered the suggestion that each seasonal influenza vaccination recruits few new T cells.

Via MiXCR, TCRdb re-called the RT-PCR reads, giving one row per CDR3 protein. The sample lists 700,000 to 800,000 distinct CDR3 sequences, around 18% seen once, with approximately 11% in the top ten. Comments on this clonotype: Its antigen is not known.

Germline lookup yields CDR1 WSHSY and CDR2 SAAADI. V lost 5 bases and J lost 6, with 12 bases in between. The length of the CDR3 is 13 residues. The TCR was taken from a man aged 50 or older who received an inactivated influenza vaccine. The sequenced sample was PBMCs from blood, obtained 5 days after vaccination. This rearrangement joins TRBV10-2 to TRBJ2-3; possible D gene TRBD1, 5 bases. The CDR3 DNA reads TGCGCCAGCAGTATCAGGGCGCGGGATACGCAGTATTTT. This sequence encodes CASSIRARDTQYF.